This T cell receptor beta chain is drawn from a study of technical replicates of blood from a handful of donors. The germline gives CDR1 SNHLY, CDR2 FYNNEI. V was shortened by 0 bases and J by 4 bases, with 17 bases between the two germline ends. The CDR3 totals 17 residues. The method was immunoSEQ multiplex PCR; TCRdb's version includes in-frame clones alone and lacks a portion of them. This sample has approximately 51,000 clones, with about 94% found just once. The specimen sequenced was PBMCs. The TCR originated in a human donor in good health. Some clones in this sample may be carry-over from other donors' samples. This chain uses TRBV2 with TRBJ2-3; D possibly corresponds to TRBD2 (6 bases). DNA of the CDR3: TGTGCCAGCAGTGAAGCTCTCGGAGGGTTTAGGGCAGATACGCAGTATTTT. This translates into CASSEALGGFRADTQYF.